This TCR beta chain was sequenced for a study of T cells in Graves' hyperthyroidism and ophthalmopathy. Across the study: Sampling of peripheral blood happened at initial diagnosis, prior to any treatment.

CDR3 size: 14 residues. Germline CDR1 and CDR2: MNHEY and SMNVEV (reference sequence). The V and J ends lost 5 bases and 2 bases respectively, with 7 bases between them. Many counts were recorded for this clonotype. There were TCR beta CDR3 regions amplified from RNA transcripts. Carried out on the TCR CDR3, a first-round RT-PCR used the HTBI primer set. One entry per CDR3 protein, called by TCRdb with MiXCR from the multiplex PCR reads. This table holds around 350,000 distinct CDR3 sequences, about 15% found once. The TCR was taken from a woman aged 25-40 years with Graves' ophthalmopathy. The sequenced material came from blood. The V call is TRBV27, the J call TRBJ2-6, with unresolved D. The CDR3, as DNA: TGTGCCAGCAGTGGTTTCACTGGGGCCAACGTCCTGACTTTC. Translation: CASSGFTGANVLTF.